The 10 T cell receptor beta chains below all came from one sample that was sequenced in a study of blood T cell repertoires in COVID-19. The table came from immunoSEQ multiplex PCR; TCRdb's copy has only in-frame clones and leaves some out. Among around 440,000 clones listed, approximately 88% were seen once. Source material: peripheral blood. The receptors derive from a woman aged 45-65 years with COVID-19, enrolled during active disease.

The J gene is TRBJ1-2, the V gene TRBV2, with D perhaps matching TRBD1 (5 bases). CDR3 length equals 13 residues. Germline CDR1 is SNHLY and CDR2 is FYNNEI. V was trimmed by 6 bases and J by 5 bases, leaving 13 bases between them. In nucleotides, the CDR3 is TGTGCCAGCAGCCTCGGGAGGGGTTATGGCTACACCTTC. Encoded protein: CASSLGRGYGYTF.

The rearrangement joins TRBV28 to TRBJ2-5; 10 bases are shared with TRBD2. CDR1 and CDR2 (germline): MDHEN, SYDVKM. The J segment lost 5 bases and the V segment lost 7 bases, leaving 10 bases of the junction unmatched. The CDR3 covers 15 residues. DNA for the CDR3: TGTGCCAGCACCGAGCGGGGGGGCTCACGTGAGACCCAGTACTTC. Translated: CASTERGGSRETQYF. The whole variable domain, remainder taken from reference TRBV28 and TRBJ2-5, is DVKVTQSSRYLVKRTGEKVFLECVQDMDHENMFWYRQDPGLGLRLIYFSYDVKMKEKGDIPEGYSVSREKKERFSLILESASTNQTSMYLCASTERGGSRETQYFGPGTRLLVL.

V and J are TRBV13 and TRBJ2-7, with a weak D call TRBD2 (6 bases). This CDR3 comprises 14 residues. Germline CDR1 and CDR2: PRHDT and FYEKMQ (reference sequence). V dropped 7 bases and J dropped 1 base, with 14 bases sitting between them. This chain's CDR3 is CASTWRANSYEQYF. The CDR3 DNA is TGTGCCAGCACCTGGAGGGCGAATTCCTACGAGCAGTACTTC.

The J gene is TRBJ1-3, the V gene TRBV6-1, with D unresolved. This CDR3 has 17 amino acids. Per germline, CDR1 MNHNS and CDR2 SASEGT. V lost 4 bases to trimming and J lost 4 bases, with 20 bases between them. The CDR3 sequence: CASSGRAGAVLGNTIYF. CDR3 nucleotide sequence: TGTGCCAGCAGTGGACGCGCCGGAGCGGTGCTGGGAAACACCATATATTTT.

V gene TRBV19 combines with J gene TRBJ2-2, with TRBD2 matching over 7 bases. The V gene's germline CDR1 is LNHDA and CDR2 SQIVND (reference sequence). The CDR3 loop spans 15 amino acids. Unmatched junction bases numbered 7, after V lost 8 bases and J lost 1 base. The CDR3 DNA follows: TGTGCCAGTGGGGGGGGACCGAAGAACACCGGGGAGCTGTTTTTT. Encoded protein: CASGGGPKNTGELFF.

Only one count was recorded for this clone. The chain joins TRBV4-1 to TRBJ2-1; 10 bases agree with TRBD2. CDR1 MGHRA and CDR2 YSYEKL come from the germline V gene. The CDR3 has 16 amino acids. With 1 base clipped from V and 9 bases from J, the junction kept 9 bases outside the gene matches. The CDR3 sequence: CASSQGSSGGAGEQFF. Here the CDR3 DNA reads TGCGCCAGCAGCCAAGGTTCCAGCGGGGGGGCGGGTGAGCAGTTCTTC.

This chain joins TRBV20-1 and TRBJ2-5; a weak D match, TRBD2 (5 bases). V lost 6 bases and J 6 bases, leaving 11 bases between the germline ends. Germline lookup yields CDR1 DFQATT and CDR2 SNEGSKA (reference sequence). The CDR3 is 11 amino acids. The CDR3 spells CSAPRGQTQYF. The CDR3 nucleotides are TGCAGTGCCCCACGAGGGCAGACCCAGTACTTC.

CDR3 in amino acids: CAISATGGLNTEAFF. DNA of the CDR3: TGTGCCATCAGTGCGACAGGGGGTCTAAACACTGAAGCTTTCTTT. The chain combines TRBV10-3 with TRBJ1-1; TRBD1 matches at 9 bases. The CDR3 extends over 15 amino acids. Germline CDR1 and CDR2: ENHRY and SYGVKD. V shed 4 bases and J 2 bases; nucleotides not matched to a gene: 5.

The rearrangement links TRBV2 to TRBJ1-4; D perhaps matches TRBD1 (5 bases). The germline CDR1 and CDR2 sequences are SNHLY and FYNNEI. The CDR3 has 19 amino acids. The V and J ends lost 4 bases and 2 bases respectively, with 23 bases between them. DNA of the CDR3: TGTGCCAGCAGTGGGCCTGCAGGCAGGGCGGGGTCGACTAATGAAAAACTGTTTTTT. Translated, it gives CASSGPAGRAGSTNEKLFF.

The CDR3 nucleotides are TGTGCCAGCAGCCAAGGGTCAGGGGTAGTCTCACCCCTCCACTTT. This gives the protein CASSQGSGVVSPLHF. The chain is built from TRBV3-1 (or the pseudogene TRBV3-2) and TRBJ1-6, with TRBD1 as a possible D gene (6 bases). CDR1 is LGHDT, CDR2 YNNKEL, per germline (reference sequence). The CDR3 consists of 15 residues. The germline V and J ends were trimmed by 1 base and 10 bases, with 14 bases remaining between them.